This TCR beta chain was recovered during a study of identical twins. The CDR3 runs 15 residues. Germline CDR1 reads SEHNR; CDR2 reads FQNEAQ (reference sequence). V trimming: 3 bases; J trimming: 8 bases; junction bases outside the gene matches: 7. TCRdb passed the 5' RACE reads through MiXCR, listing each CDR3 protein once. The top ten hold about 2.7% of the sample, which has a few hundred thousand distinct CDR3 sequences, roughly 26% seen once. The data also belong to a second study, concerning T cells expressing NK-cell markers. As that study records: Clones of NKG2C+ T cells that had expanded were of unclear HCMV specificity.

The TCR originated in a woman aged 18-29 years in good health. Input material: CD4+ T cells sorted from blood. The chain joins TRBV7-9 to TRBJ1-4; 9 bases line up with TRBD1. The CDR3 sequence: CASSFSRDREEKLFF. CDR3 DNA: TGTGCCAGCAGCTTTTCCCGGGACAGGGAGGAAAAACTGTTTTTT.